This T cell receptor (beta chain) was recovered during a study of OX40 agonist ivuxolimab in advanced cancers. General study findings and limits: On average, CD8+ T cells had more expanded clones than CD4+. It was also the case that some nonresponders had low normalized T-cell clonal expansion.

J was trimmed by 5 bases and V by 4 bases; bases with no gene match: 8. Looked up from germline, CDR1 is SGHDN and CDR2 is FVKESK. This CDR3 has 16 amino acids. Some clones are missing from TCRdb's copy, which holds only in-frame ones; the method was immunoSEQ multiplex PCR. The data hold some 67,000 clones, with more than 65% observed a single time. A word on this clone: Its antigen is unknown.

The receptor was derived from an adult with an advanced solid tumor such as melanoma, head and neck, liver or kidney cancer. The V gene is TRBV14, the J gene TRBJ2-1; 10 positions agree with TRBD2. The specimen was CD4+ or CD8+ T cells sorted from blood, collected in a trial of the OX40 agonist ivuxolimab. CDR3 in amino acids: CASSLAGGFLHNEQFF. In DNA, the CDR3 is TGTGCCAGCAGCCTAGCGGGGGGATTTCTACACAATGAGCAGTTCTTC.